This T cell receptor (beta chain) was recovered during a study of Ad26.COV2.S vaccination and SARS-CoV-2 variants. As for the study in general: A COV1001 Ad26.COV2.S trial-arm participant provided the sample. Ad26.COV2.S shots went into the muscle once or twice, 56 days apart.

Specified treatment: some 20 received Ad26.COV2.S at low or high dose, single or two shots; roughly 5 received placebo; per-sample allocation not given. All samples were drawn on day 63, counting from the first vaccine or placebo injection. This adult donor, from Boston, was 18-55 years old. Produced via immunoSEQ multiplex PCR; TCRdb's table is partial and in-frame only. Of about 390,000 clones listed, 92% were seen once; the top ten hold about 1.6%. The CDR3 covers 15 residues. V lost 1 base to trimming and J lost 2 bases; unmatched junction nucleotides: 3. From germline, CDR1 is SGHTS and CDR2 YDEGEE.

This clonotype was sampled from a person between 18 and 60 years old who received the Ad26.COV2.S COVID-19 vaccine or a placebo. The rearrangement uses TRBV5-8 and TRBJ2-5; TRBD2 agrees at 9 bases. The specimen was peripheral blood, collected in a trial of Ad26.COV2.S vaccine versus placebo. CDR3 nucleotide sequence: TGTGCCAGCAGCTTGACTAGCGGGCGTCAAGAGACCCAGTACTTC. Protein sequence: CASSLTSGRQETQYF.